These 6 T cell receptor beta chains came from one sample sequenced in a study of CD8 T cells in ankylosing spondylitis (TCRdb year 2017). Broad study findings and their caveats: Blood from ankylosing spondylitis patients appeared to be characterized by a TCR beta motif made up of several highly homologous amino acid variants.

Their recognized antigens are unknown. Receptor amplification or capture employed 5' RACE. Sequencing instrument: Illumina HiSeq 2500. TCRdb reprocessed the public reads (quality trimming at Q25 with fastp, clone calling with MiXCR) and kept in-frame beta chains. Each CDR3 protein gets just one entry, which takes the most common genes and DNA from the rows behind it. In this sample the table shows a few hundred thousand distinct CDR3 sequences, about a fifth of which occur a single time. Together, the top ten hold less than 20% of the sample. Specimen: blood, either unsorted or a sorted T cell fraction (not recorded which). Receptors were obtained from a male donor with ankylosing spondylitis.

The chain joins TRBV5-1 to TRBJ2-4, with D perhaps matching TRBD1 (5 bases). The CDR3 loop spans 14 amino acids. Germline values: CDR1 SGHRS, CDR2 YFSETQ. Trimming took off 3 bases at V and 1 base at J, with 8 bases between the two ends. The CDR3, as DNA: TGCGCCAGCAGCTCCAGGGTTGCCAAAAACATTCAGTACTTC. Translation gives CASSSRVAKNIQYF.

DNA for the CDR3: TGCAGTGCTAGCCAGGGATCGGACCCCTCTGGAAACACCATATATTTT. It yields the protein CSASQGSDPSGNTIYF. The chain carries TRBV20-1 and TRBJ1-3; D may be TRBD1 (5 bases). The CDR3 sequence is 16 residues long. Germline V gene sequence: CDR1 DFQATT, CDR2 SNEGSKA (reference sequence). Trimming took 3 bases from V and 0 from J, leaving 15 bases between them.

This clonotype was observed a few times. The V gene is TRBV29-1, the J gene TRBJ1-1; unclear D gene. This CDR3 is built from 15 residues. In germline, CDR1 is SQVTM, CDR2 ANQGSEA. V shed 4 bases and J shed 4 bases, with 19 bases lying between them. The CDR3 DNA is TGCAGCGTTGCCCCCCCCGGGCCCCTGGGCACTGAAGCTTTCTTT. This codes for CSVAPPGPLGTEAFF. The variable domain in full, with the rest retrieved from reference TRBV29-1 and TRBJ1-1, is SAVISQKPSRDICQRGTSLTIQCQVDSQVTMMFWYRQQPGQSLTLIATANQGSEATYESGFVIDKFPISRPNLTFSTLTVSNMSPEDSSIYLCSVAPPGPLGTEAFFGQGTRLTVV.

This clonotype was seen a handful of times. The chain has TRBV3-1 and TRBJ1-1; the D gene is possibly TRBD1 (5 bases). Germline V gene sequence: CDR1 LGHDT, CDR2 YNNKEL (reference sequence). V shed 1 base and J shed 4 bases, with 19 bases lying between them. CDR3 length: 17 amino acids. CDR3 protein: CASSQGTVGARGTEAFF. The CDR3 region has the DNA TGTGCCAGCAGCCAAGGAACCGTTGGGGCAAGGGGCACTGAAGCTTTCTTT.

This clonotype has just a few counts. The chain is built from TRBV12-3 or TRBV12-4 and TRBJ2-1; TRBD2 matches 14 bases. The CDR3 loop spans 18 amino acids. Trimming cost V 6 bases and J 0 bases; bases outside gene matches: 7. The DNA for the CDR3 is TGTGCCAGCAGAGGACTAGCGGGAGGTGGTAGCTCCTACAATGAGCAGTTCTTC. Residues: CASRGLAGGGSSYNEQFF.

The genes are TRBV3-1 and TRBJ2-5; possible D gene TRBD2, 5 bases. V shed 1 base and J shed 0 bases, with 6 bases lying between them. CDR3 size: 14 residues. Germline V gene sequence: CDR1 LGHDT, CDR2 YNNKEL (reference sequence). The CDR3 protein is CASSQAGNQETQYF. Written as DNA, the CDR3 is TGTGCCAGCAGCCAAGCGGGGAACCAAGAGACCCAGTACTTC.